The 25 T cell receptor beta chains in this list originate from one sample, sequenced in a study of T cells expressing NK-cell markers. Using the 5' RACE reads, TCRdb records one entry per CDR3 protein without DNA. The sample yields roughly 160,000 distinct CDR3 sequences, of which the top ten take up about 19%. Specimen: blood T cells: a sorted CD56 or NKG2C T cell subset, CD4+ or CD8+ T cells, or bulk PBMC T cells (not recorded which). The receptors stem from a man aged 18-69 years in good health.

The V and J genes are TRBV15 and TRBJ1-1. The germline gives CDR1 LNHNV, CDR2 YYDKDF (reference sequence). The CDR3 sequence is 14 residues long. The CDR3 loop reads CATSRGEGETEAFF. Full variable domain (missing parts from reference TRBV15 and TRBJ1-1): DAMVIQNPRYQVTQFGKPVTLSCSQTLNHNVMYWYQQKSSQAPKLLFHYYDKDFNNEADTPDNFQSRRPNTSFCFLDIRSPGLGDTAMYLCATSRGEGETEAFFGQGTRLTVV.

The chain is built from TRBV3-1 and TRBJ2-3. The CDR3 is 16 amino acids. Germline V gives CDR1 LGHDT, CDR2 YNNKEL (reference sequence). The CDR3 is CASSLSAGYETDTQYF.

The CDR3 sequence is CASSFSIREDSPLHF. The chain links TRBV7-6 to TRBJ1-6. Germline assignment: CDR1 SGHVS and CDR2 FNYEAQ. The CDR3 totals 15 residues.

The rearrangement joins TRBV28 to TRBJ2-7; the TCRdb call, TRBD2, lacks DNA for checking. Germline CDR1 reads MDHEN; CDR2 reads SYDVKM. The CDR3 has 13 amino acids. CDR3 sequence reads: CASSPIAGYEQYF.

The chain joins TRBV7-9 to TRBJ2-1; TCRdb's D call of TRBD2 is untestable without DNA. Germline CDR1 SEHNR, CDR2 FQNEAQ (reference sequence). This CDR3 is built from 16 residues. CDR3 residues: CASSLGIGLEHNEQFF.

This chain links TRBV27 with TRBJ2-2; TCRdb picks TRBD2, but there is no DNA to check that call. The CDR3 consists of 18 residues. Germline CDR1 MNHEY, CDR2 SMNVEV (reference sequence). CDR3 residues: CASSLHQRGGANTGELFF.

The chain is built from TRBV25-1 and TRBJ2-7; TCRdb calls TRBD1, which cannot be checked without DNA. This CDR3 has 15 amino acids. Germline V lookup: CDR1 MGHDK, CDR2 SYGVNS. The CDR3 loop is CASSVGQGTLDEQYF.

This chain connects TRBV6-1 to TRBJ1-6; TCRdb gives TRBD1 as the D gene, but with no DNA this cannot be confirmed. Germline V gene lookup returns CDR1 MNHNS and CDR2 SASEGT. The CDR3 covers 16 residues. CDR3 region: CASRPTDDSYNSPLHF.

The rearrangement joins TRBV3-1 to TRBJ2-3; TCRdb picks TRBD1, but there is no DNA to check that call. In germline, CDR1 is LGHDT, CDR2 YNNKEL (reference sequence). The CDR3 loop spans 14 amino acids. The CDR3 loop is CASSHGRGTDTQYF.

The chain couples TRBV2 to TRBJ2-7; TCRdb's D gene call, TRBD1, goes unchecked for lack of DNA. The CDR3 covers 15 residues. Per germline, CDR1 SNHLY and CDR2 FYNNEI. This CDR3 reads CASSDSQGVSYEQYF.

The CDR3 loop is CASSPTGYGEQYF. This chain links TRBV6-1 with TRBJ2-7; TCRdb selects TRBD1, and the lack of DNA leaves this call unchecked. The CDR3 is made up of 13 amino acids. Germline loops: CDR1 MNHNS, CDR2 SASEGT.

The chain joins TRBV6-1 to TRBJ2-5; there is no DNA to check the TCRdb D call of TRBD1. This CDR3 comprises 16 residues. Germline V gene lookup returns CDR1 MNHNS and CDR2 SASEGT. The CDR3 loop reads CASTGTGANLKETQYF.

The V call is TRBV15, the J call TRBJ2-2. Germline V gene data show CDR1 as LNHNV and CDR2 as YYDKDF (reference sequence). This CDR3 has 14 residues. The CDR3 sequence: CATQPFANTGELFF. The full variable domain, its missing parts supplied by reference TRBV15 and TRBJ2-2, is DAMVIQNPRYQVTQFGKPVTLSCSQTLNHNVMYWYQQKSSQAPKLLFHYYDKDFNNEADTPDNFQSRRPNTSFCFLDIRSPGLGDTAMYLCATQPFANTGELFFGEGSRLTVL.

The V gene is TRBV15, the J gene TRBJ2-3; lacking DNA, the TRBD1 call made by TCRdb goes unchecked. Germline loops: CDR1 LNHNV, CDR2 YYDKDF (reference sequence). The CDR3 is 16 amino acids. The CDR3 spells CATSRGETGSTDTQYF.

The rearrangement joins TRBV2 to TRBJ2-5; TCRdb returns TRBD1, unconfirmable since there is no DNA. Germline CDR1 and CDR2: SNHLY and FYNNEI. This CDR3 comprises 12 residues. CDR3: CATYRGKETQYF.

The chain employs TRBV2 and TRBJ1-3; the TCRdb D gene call, TRBD1, has no DNA to confirm it. CDR3 length: 15 amino acids. CDR1 is SNHLY and CDR2 is FYNNEI in the germline V gene. This CDR3 is CAIIPDTISGNTIYF.

The gene calls are TRBV7-9 and TRBJ2-3; the D call of TRBD1 rests on TCRdb alone, since no DNA is present to check it. The CDR3 totals 15 residues. From germline, CDR1 is SEHNR and CDR2 FQNEAQ (reference sequence). The CDR3 loop is CASSPPHVNTDTQYF.

The chain uses TRBV6-2 or TRBV6-3 and TRBJ1-1; TCRdb lists TRBD1, though no DNA is available to test this call. Germline V gene data show CDR1 as MNHEY and CDR2 as SVGEGT. The CDR3 runs 16 residues. The CDR3 is CASSISDRRMNTEAFF.

The V gene is TRBV6-5, the J gene TRBJ2-7; the TCRdb D gene call, TRBD1, has no DNA to confirm it. The CDR3 has 15 amino acids. Germline lookup yields CDR1 MNHEY and CDR2 SVGAGI. The CDR3 sequence: CASSYSTGIAYEQYF.

This chain links TRBV4-2 with TRBJ2-7; TCRdb selects TRBD2, and the lack of DNA leaves this call unchecked. Looked up from germline, CDR1 is LGHNA and CDR2 is YNFKEQ. The CDR3 spans 17 residues. The CDR3 here is CASSQGTSGGDTYEQYF.

The rearrangement uses TRBV5-1 and TRBJ2-5; TCRdb designates TRBD2, a call that cannot be tested without DNA. CDR1 SGHRS and CDR2 YFSETQ come from the germline V gene. CDR3 length: 15 residues. CDR3 loop: CASSLANGGEETQYF.

The rearrangement joins TRBV6-1 to TRBJ2-7. The germline V gene encodes CDR1 MNHNS and CDR2 SASEGT. The CDR3 runs 12 residues. The CDR3 sequence is CASRDSRYEQYF.

This chain links TRBV7-9 with TRBJ2-7. The germline CDR1 and CDR2 sequences are SEHNR and FQNEAQ (reference sequence). The CDR3 covers 13 residues. This CDR3 is CASSLESPYEQYF.

V usage is TRBV2 and J usage is TRBJ1-1. Per germline, CDR1 SNHLY and CDR2 FYNNEI. The CDR3 length is 13 residues. The CDR3 is CASSEGPARGAFF.

The V gene is TRBV28, the J gene TRBJ1-5; no DNA is available, so the TRBD1 call from TCRdb remains unchecked. CDR1 MDHEN and CDR2 SYDVKM come from the germline V gene. This CDR3 is built from 15 residues. The CDR3 here is CASRGQGALYQPQHF.